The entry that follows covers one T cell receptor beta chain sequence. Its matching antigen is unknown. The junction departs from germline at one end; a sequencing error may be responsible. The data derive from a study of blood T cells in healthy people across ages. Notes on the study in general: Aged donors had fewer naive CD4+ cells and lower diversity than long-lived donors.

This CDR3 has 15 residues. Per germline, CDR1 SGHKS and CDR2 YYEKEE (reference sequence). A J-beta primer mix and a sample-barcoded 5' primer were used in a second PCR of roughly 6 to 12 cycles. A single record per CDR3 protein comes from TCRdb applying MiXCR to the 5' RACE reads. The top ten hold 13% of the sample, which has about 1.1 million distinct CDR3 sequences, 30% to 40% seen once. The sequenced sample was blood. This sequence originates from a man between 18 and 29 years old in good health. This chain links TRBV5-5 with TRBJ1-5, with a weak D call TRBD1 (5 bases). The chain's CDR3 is CASSPGPYSNQPRHF. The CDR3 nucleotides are TGTGCCAGCTCCCCAGGGCCTTATAGCAATCAGCCCCGGCATTTT.